This TCR beta chain originates from a study of monozygotic twins with inflammatory bowel disease (dated by TCRdb to between 2019 and 2020). With regard to the full study: In total, approximately 28 monozygotic twin pairs made up the full study: 19 Danish pairs, all IBD-discordant, plus nine German pairs, of which four were IBD-concordant and five were IBD-discordant. The search for disease-associated traits relied mainly on comparing, within discordant pairs, IBD patients with their genetically identical healthy co-twins. Each individual had, on average, about 151 000 unique TCRalpha sequences and 181 000 unique TCRbeta sequences available for analysis. Summary of the overall study and its limitations: Background noise and inter-individual variability may have been introduced into the repertoires by the differing immunosuppressive treatments among patients. No single strong signal or clonotype linked to IBD turned up in the results, so the idea that one exists was not supported. IBD patients shared fewer clonotypes with other individuals than healthy twins did, most markedly in patients showing signs of disease activity. A decrease in TCRbeta repertoire diversity, as measured by inverse Simpson index, was observed in IBD patients compared with their healthy co-twins. Concordant and discordant twins showed no difference in repertoire similarity, possibly because of limited statistical power. Distinction between different T cell subtypes could not be achieved in the analysis.

Library creation used 5' RACE. The input for every TCR library was 3,500 to 4,000 ng of total RNA. For each sample, cDNA was synthesized in eight separate reactions using SMARTScribe reverse transcriptase. During cDNA synthesis, unique molecular identifiers containing a 6-nucleotide sample barcode were introduced by template switching. Two nested PCRs of about 16 and 10 cycles amplified the TCRalpha and TCRbeta cDNA, and bead purification followed each PCR. Before amplification, the cDNA was treated with uracil DNA-glycosylase and purified using the QIAquick PCR purification kit. The second PCR was the step at which Illumina TruSeq-compatible adapters and sample-specific barcodes were added. TapeStation and Qubit were used to check library quality and concentration, and around 5 ng of each library went into the pool. The pooled libraries were sequenced with 2 x 100 bp reads and custom sequencing primers on an Illumina HiSeq2500 single-index Rapid Run. In the paper's pipeline: MiGEC version 1.2.6 was used for UMI-based consensus assembly, which corrected PCR and sequencing errors. V(D)J alignment, clonotype assembly and CDR3 extraction were performed with MiXCR version 2.1.1. Normalisation of gene usage, clonotype sharing and MAIT/NKT TCR abundance was achieved by analysing the top 1000, 10 000 and 20 000 clonotypes per sample. Diversity was computed as the inverse Simpson index with the vegan R package after downsampling to 27 000 UMIs. Statistical testing used paired Mann-Whitney U tests on the discordant twin pairs and applied Benjamini-Hochberg correction for multiple testing. TCRdb reprocessed the reads and assigns one entry to each CDR3 protein sequence, leaving out DNA. Here the V and J calls rest on TCRdb's processing, not on the authors' analysis. The data table for this sample lists over 120,000 distinct CDR3 sequences. Around 1.3% of the sample comes from the top ten.

Turning to this clonotype: Its antigen is still unknown.

From each donor, an approximately 2.4 ml peripheral blood sample was collected into PAXgene tubes and kept at -80 degrees C. Total RNA was isolated from whole blood with the PAXgene blood miRNA kit on an automated QIAcube, without T cell sorting. Deep TCRalpha and TCRbeta repertoire profiling with unique molecular barcoding was performed on peripheral blood of monozygotic twin pairs concordant or discordant for inflammatory bowel disease. Smoking habits were recorded for all twin pairs, with individuals classified as current, former or never smokers. The CDR3 contains 16 residues, cysteine and phenylalanine counted. No DNA is given. CDR1 and CDR2 are read off the germline V gene (reference sequence) as DFQATT and SNEGSKA.

The sequenced sample consisted of blood. This sequence originates from a human donor with ulcerative colitis or Crohn's disease, or a healthy co-twin of an affected twin (not recorded which). The receptor chain draws on TRBV20-1 and TRBJ1-5. This receptor carries the CDR3 CSARDWGDRSNQPQHF.